Reported below is one T cell receptor (beta chain). This sample was taken from a study of blood T cell repertoires in COVID-19. Overall study: Samples came from the United States, Italy and Spain, spanning acute and convalescent COVID-19. Sample material is recorded as cDNA or gDNA derived from T cells, B-cell-depleted T cells, or PBMCs.

Germline lookup yields CDR1 SEHNR and CDR2 FQNEAQ (reference sequence). Trimming took 5 bases from V and 2 from J, leaving 10 bases between them. The CDR3 sequence is 14 residues long. In the original processing: Amplification from reference gene primers served as the basis for estimated nucleated cell counts. Repertoires were generated with immunoSEQ multiplex PCR, while TCRdb's copy carries only in-frame clones and drops some. The V and J calls and clone size come from that table; D and trimming were worked out from the DNA. The sample holds 9,500 to 10,000 clones, roughly 81% seen once. This receptor was identified in a man aged 60 to 75 with active COVID-19. The rearrangement links TRBV7-9 to TRBJ2-1, with D possibly matching TRBD2 (5 bases). The specimen sequenced was peripheral blood. In nucleotides, the CDR3 is TGTGCCAGCAGCAGTAGCGTAACCTACAATGAGCAGTTCTTC. This encodes CASSSSVTYNEQFF.